This record concerns one T cell receptor beta chain sequence. No cognate antigen has been identified for it. Base quality data are lacking; no much larger clone is found one base away. Additional DNA sequences in this sample encode the identical CDR3. In the ViraFEST assay, PBMC were stimulated with viral peptide pools, and antigen-specific CD4+ T cell clonotypes were then identified by expansion using TCR sequencing. After more than nine days of culture, CD4+ T cells were isolated with the EasySep CD4+ T cell isolation kit. Two doses of either the BNT162b2 or the mRNA-1273 mRNA SARS-CoV-2 vaccine were administered to participants. The absence of prior SARS-CoV-2 infection in healthy vaccine recipients was confirmed by negative nucleocapsid antibodies before and after vaccination. Under 2.5 million PBMC per well were cultured with approximately 10 ug/ml peptides in IMDM containing about 5% human AB serum, roughly 10 IU/ml IL-2 and gentamicin. On days 3 and 7, half of the culture medium was replaced with fresh IL-2-containing medium. Unless noted otherwise, every peptide stimulation condition was grown in triplicate wells. PBMC were separated from whole blood using Ficoll-Paque Plus gradient centrifugation and were then either cryopreserved at -140C or used fresh. The overlapping peptide pools covered the spike proteins of SARS-CoV-2 as well as those of the common cold coronaviruses HCoV-NL63, HCoV-OC43 and HCoV-229E. The QIAamp micro DNA kit was used to extract genomic DNA from the cultured CD4+ T cells.

The sample comes from a study of vaccination effects on CD4 cells after COVID-19 (dated by TCRdb to the early 2020s). General notes on the study: Post-vaccine samples across the study were collected a median of 72 days after the second dose, with a range of 14 to 241. SARS-CoV-2 spike-specific CD4+ TCR repertoires were compared before and after mRNA vaccination in COVID-19 convalescent patients and in infection-naive vaccine recipients. Altogether, 10 COVID-19 convalescent patients and a few SARS-CoV-2-naive healthy vaccine recipients made up the full study. Cultures from other donors in the study were sequenced using the Oncomine TCR Beta short-read assay on an Illumina iSeq 100.

From its cysteine to its phenylalanine, the CDR3 spans 13 amino acids. This entry keeps only the CDR3 DNA: 39 bases, framed from base 1. V sheds 2 bases and J sheds 6 bases, leaving 8 bases between their ends. CDR1 and CDR2, per the germline V gene (reference sequence), are LNHDA and SQIVND. Library creation used the immunoSEQ multiplex PCR assay. DNA from the cultured and isolated CD4+ T cells underwent TCR beta CDR3 sequencing. The paper's processing steps were these. Non-productive TCR sequences were removed and reads were trimmed to the CDR3 region, keeping CDR3s of at least 7 amino acids. Antigen-specific clonotypes were identified using the MANAFEST web app by comparison of expansion in peptide wells against reference cultures. For clones to be considered positive, expansion at FDR<0.05 versus reference and all other wells, an odds ratio above 5, and a frequency above 0.1% in two replicate wells were required. A clonotype was defined as cross-reactive if the clonotype was significantly expanded both in SARS-CoV-2 spike wells and in at least one common cold coronavirus spike condition. Levenshtein distance calculated with the stringdist R package was used to assess CDR3 similarity, and unrooted trees were constructed with ape in R 3.6.1. Here the immuneACCESS table is served through TCRdb, limited to in-frame sequences with V and J called. Missing clones are a known gap in these copies; in checked studies unresolved V genes cover under half, and the rest lacks a known reason. That table supplies the V and J calls and clone size; D and trimming were determined from the DNA. This sample holds about 29,000 clones; roughly 74% were observed only once. The ten top clones hold roughly 17% of the sample.

Results the study describes overall, beyond this receptor: In healthy vaccine recipients, vaccine-induced clones were almost all SARS-CoV-2 mono-reactive, with only 1 of 255 being cross-reactive with common cold coronaviruses. Both infection-induced and vaccine-induced clones contracted markedly at late post-vaccination timepoints, which is consistent with waning T cell responses. The study was limited by a small number of convalescent patients, and early post-infection timepoints were lacking.

The rearranged segments are TRBV19 and TRBJ1-5; TRBD1 could be the D gene, as 5 bases match. The TCR originated in a human donor who received a COVID-19 vaccine. The sample was CD4+ T cells from PBMCs cultured with HCoV-OC43 spike peptides, taken after COVID-19 vaccination. Sample cell subset or site, as interpreted from the label and publication: HCoV-OC43 spike overlapping peptide pool stimulation. The CDR3 corresponds to CASSIQGSQPQHF. The DNA sequence is TGTGCCAGTAGTATACAGGGAAGTCAGCCCCAGCATTTT. Reference TRBV19 and TRBJ1-5 genes cover what lies past the CDR3, so the full variable domain is DGGITQSPKYLFRKEGQNVTLSCEQNLNHDAMYWYRQDPGQGLRLIYYSQIVNDFQKGDIAEGYSVSREKKESFPLTVTSAQKNPTAFYLCASSIQGSQPQHFGDGTRLSIL.